This entry features one TCR beta chain sequence. Its antigen has not been determined. The input lacks base qualities; no much larger clone sits a single base away. The data belong to a study of blood T cell repertoires in COVID-19 (dated by TCRdb to the early 2020s). As for the study more broadly: Samples from collaborators originated in the United States, Italy and Spain and spanned both the acute and convalescent phases of COVID-19. Where available, HLA class I and class II types were obtained from metadata supplied by the sample provider rather than from assay-based typing. The repertoires were made available in a free public database intended to serve as a resource for research on the immune response to SARS-CoV-2. The samples were drawn from two sources: the first 160 participants of the ongoing ImmuneRACE study, and over 1,000 subjects contributed by 6 global collaborators. The material from the prospective study consisted of cDNA or gDNA derived from T cells, B-cell-depleted T cells, or PBMCs. A de-identified subject ID, COVID-19 status, age in years and sex were almost always included in the sample metadata. The dataset comprised deeply sampled blood TCRbeta repertoires from subjects exposed to, actively infected with, or recovered from COVID-19. What the authors observed across the whole study: Clinical and demographic metadata were provided uncurated, with the amount varying by source and participant.

Trimming costs V 10 bases and J 4 bases, and their ends lie 20 bases apart. The CDR3 holds 15 amino acids from the cysteine to the phenylalanine. The only DNA kept is the CDR3, 45 bases in frame from the first base. Via the germline V gene, CDR1 is MNHEY and CDR2 SVGAGI. The immunoSEQ Assay, a bias-controlled multiplex PCR, was used to amplify TCRbeta CDR3 regions from genomic DNA. The authors' analysis ran thus. Within the assay, amplification of reference gene primers was used to estimate how many nucleated cells each sample contained. Sequence reads were collapsed and filtered to measure the absolute abundance of every unique TCRbeta CDR3 rearrangement. For each sample, productive Simpson clonality was calculated as the square root of Simpson's diversity index across productive rearrangements. Entries here come from immuneACCESS through TCRdb and include only in-frame sequences with V and J called. Some clones fail to appear in such tables; in the studies checked, an unresolved V gene covers under half of the shortfall, and the cause of the remainder is unknown. Clone size and the V and J calls come from that table; the DNA yielded D and trimming. Across this sample there are hundreds of thousands of clones, with around 84% seen only once. Approximately 20% of the sample rests with the top ten.

Whole blood was collected in K2EDTA tubes by collaborating institutions according to the institutions' own protocols. For TCRbeta analysis, collaborator samples were shipped as frozen whole blood, as isolated PBMCs, or as DNA extracted from either sample type. The chain employs TRBV6-5 and TRBJ2-1, and possibly TRBD2, on 7 matching bases. Sequencing input: peripheral blood. The clonotype originates from a man younger than 40 with active or convalescent COVID-19. The DNA is TGTGCCACCAAACTGAGGGGGGGCCTTTACAATGAGCAGTTCTTC. Its translation reads: CATKLRGGLYNEQFF.